This TCR beta chain originates from a study of control samples from healthy donors and cancer patients. This clone was picked up a small number of times. The method was immunoSEQ multiplex PCR; TCRdb's version includes in-frame clones alone and lacks a portion of them. The sample has roughly 99,000 clones, roughly four fifths seen once. This clonotype originated in a man between 60 and 75 years old in good health. The material sequenced was blood.

Here the CDR3 DNA reads TGTGCCAGCAGCTTAGAAGGAACAGAGGGGCATCAGCCCCAGCATTTT. This translates into CASSLEGTEGHQPQHF. The chain links TRBV7-8 to TRBJ1-5, with a tentative D call TRBD1 (5 bases). Germline values: CDR1 SGHVS, CDR2 FQNEAQ. This CDR3 contains 16 residues. The V end was cut by 1 base, the J end by 5 bases, with 15 bases between.